This T cell receptor (beta chain) was recorded in a study of a mutant IDH1 vaccine in newly diagnosed glioma. Across the whole study: Patients received vaccination from 4-6 weeks after radiotherapy alone, or with temozolomide cycles. Mean patient age was approximately 40 years; approximately 60% were male and roughly 38% female.

CDR1 and CDR2 from the germline V gene are SGHVS and FQNEAQ. This CDR3 region has 12 residues. Trimming removed 3 bases at V and 5 bases at J, with 8 bases between. Measured with immunoSEQ multiplex PCR; TCRdb has only the in-frame clones, and not every one. The repertoire holds approximately 50,000 clones, with 88% as singletons. Stated time point: week 35, safety follow-up. The vaccine gave 300 ug of a 20-mer mutant IDH1 peptide subcutaneously per dose. General observations from the study: Apparently, pseudoprogression bore no relation to changes among the top peripheral T cell clonotypes. Immune responses induced by vaccination arose in approximately 92% of the patients.

Notes on this clone: Antigen: not known.

This TCR was recovered from a woman aged 35 to 49 with glioma. Material: PBMCs, obtained from a glioma patient whose treatment included an IDH1 peptide vaccine. The chain employs TRBV7-8 and TRBJ2-7; D is undetermined. The CDR3 coding sequence is TGTGCCAGCAGCTTTAAAGGGAACGAGCAGTACTTC. Protein product: CASSFKGNEQYF.